This TCR beta chain is from a study of T cell responses to AZD1222 COVID-19 vaccine. Study-wide results and caveats: White British ancestry dominated among donors, who included more females, and clonal diversity was possibly underestimated. Sampling that yielded the repertoires occurred only after the peak T cell response.

Both about-4-week and about-12-week second-dose recipients were combined. Comments on this clone: Antigen specificity is unknown.

Produced via immunoSEQ multiplex PCR; TCRdb's table is partial and in-frame only. The sample has around 150,000 clones, about 89% seen once. The germline V gene encodes CDR1 SGDLS and CDR2 YYNGEE. V lost 3 bases to trimming and J lost 1 base, with 13 bases between them. The CDR3 has 15 amino acids. The chain employs TRBV9 and TRBJ1-1, with a weak D call TRBD1 (6 bases). This sample comprised peripheral blood, obtained 28 days after the second AZD1222 dose. The receptor was derived from an adult who received the AZD1222 COVID-19 vaccine. CDR3 protein: CASSGGDTGNTEAFF. The CDR3 region has the DNA TGTGCCAGCAGCGGAGGGGACACGGGGAACACTGAAGCTTTCTTT.